This T cell receptor (beta chain) comes out of a study of blood T cell repertoires in COVID-19. Sequencing used immunoSEQ multiplex PCR; TCRdb keeps in-frame clones, though not all of them. The sample records 250,000 to 400,000 clones, roughly 88% being singletons. The germline gives CDR1 MNHEY, CDR2 SMNVEV (reference sequence). This CDR3 comprises 15 residues. The trim removed 5 bases at V and 7 bases at J, leaving 12 bases unmatched. This TCR came from a woman aged 30 to 39 with COVID-19, enrolled during active disease. V usage is TRBV27 and J usage is TRBJ2-7; TRBD2 aligns across 9 bases. Sample: peripheral blood. CDR3 nucleotides: TGTGCCAGCAGTCGGCTTAGCGGGAGTGGGGATGAGCAGTACTTC. This codes for CASSRLSGSGDEQYF.